These 5 T cell receptor beta chains were sequenced from one sample in a study of high-grade serous ovarian cancer treatment subgroups (dated by TCRdb to the early 2020s). Library prep was done by the immunoSEQ multiplex PCR assay. TCRdb retrieved this table from immuneACCESS and kept in-frame rearrangements only. Not all clones are present; in checked studies, unresolved V genes account for under half, and no reason is known for the remainder. This sample comprises about 11,000 clones, 75% to 90% of them detected only once. Around 7% of the sample is taken by the ten largest. The tumor samples were collected prior to definitive surgery or chemotherapy. Sequencing used tumor tissue. Receptors originate from a human donor with high-grade serous ovarian cancer.

The chain recombines TRBV5-5 with TRBJ2-4; tentative D call: TRBD1 (6 bases). The germline gives CDR1 SGHKS, CDR2 YYEKEE (reference sequence). The CDR3 is 11 residues long. Trimming removed 5 bases at V and 9 bases at J, with 9 bases between. CDR3 sequence reads: CASREGGIQYF. In nucleotides, the CDR3 is TGTGCCAGCAGAGAAGGGGGCATTCAGTACTTC.

This chain uses TRBV28 with TRBJ1-5; 7 bases align to TRBD1. The ends lost 4 bases at V and 2 bases at J; junction bases unmatched: 8. The CDR3 length is 16 residues. Germline V gene lookup returns CDR1 MDHEN and CDR2 SYDVKM. The CDR3 DNA reads as TGTGCCAGCAGTTCGTCGACAGGGCAGGGCAATCAGCCCCAGCATTTT. Its translation is CASSSSTGQGNQPQHF.

V gene TRBV7-2 combines with J gene TRBJ1-2, with D perhaps TRBD1 (5 bases). Germline lookup yields CDR1 SGHTA and CDR2 FQGNSA. The CDR3 loop spans 13 amino acids. V lost 0 bases and J 8 bases, leaving 10 bases between the germline ends. The CDR3 DNA follows: TGTGCCAGCAGCTTAGCAGGGGTAGGCGGCTACACCTTC. Translated, it gives CASSLAGVGGYTF.

This chain uses TRBV4-1 with TRBJ2-2; D remains ambiguous. The CDR3 contains 16 residues. Trimming pared 7 bases from V and 1 base from J, leaving 16 bases between. Germline V gene data show CDR1 as MGHRA and CDR2 as YSYEKL. The CDR3 sequence: CASKGRTSENTGELFF. Here the CDR3 DNA reads TGCGCCAGCAAGGGTAGAACCAGCGAGAACACCGGGGAGCTGTTTTTT.

J is TRBJ2-1 and V is TRBV19, with 7 nucleotides matching TRBD2. Trimming at V came to 7 bases and at J to 2 bases, leaving 11 bases not matched to a gene. This CDR3 is 16 amino acids long. In germline, CDR1 is LNHDA, CDR2 SQIVND (reference sequence). Here the CDR3 reads CASIPSRGSAYNEQFF. As DNA, the CDR3 is TGTGCCAGTATCCCTTCCCGCGGGAGTGCCTACAATGAGCAGTTCTTC.